These 22 T cell receptor beta chains were all obtained from the same sample, sequenced in a study of siplizumab effects on memory and regulatory T cells. Profiling relied on immunoSEQ multiplex PCR, and the TCRdb table lists in-frame clones only, not all of them. The data show 85,000 to 90,000 clones, 75% to 90% seen once. Sequenced material: CD4+ T cells sorted from blood. The receptor source for this set is a human donor in good health.

CDR3 nucleotides: TGTGCCAGCAGCTTAGCGATGGGGGAGCAGTACTTC. Encoded protein: CASSLAMGEQYF. The J gene is TRBJ2-7, the V gene TRBV11-3; D gene uncertain. Germline V CDR1 and CDR2: SGHNT, YENEEA. The CDR3 is made up of 12 amino acids. Trimming left V 1 base short and J 7 bases short, with 8 bases between.

The rearrangement links TRBV9 to TRBJ1-1; 7 bases are a match to TRBD1. Germline V gene data show CDR1 as SGDLS and CDR2 as YYNGEE. The V gene end was trimmed by 0 bases and the J gene end by 2 bases; junction bases not matched to a gene: 4. The CDR3 spans 15 residues. CDR3 DNA sequence: TGTGCCAGCAGCGTAGGCGGGACAGACAACACTGAAGCTTTCTTT. It codes for CASSVGGTDNTEAFF.

This clone is a singleton in its sample. The gene calls are TRBV4-2 and TRBJ1-4; D not resolved. The germline gives CDR1 LGHNA, CDR2 YNFKEQ. CDR3 length: 17 residues. With 0 bases removed from V and 0 bases from J, the gap between germline ends came to 11 bases. The CDR3 DNA follows: TGTGCCAGCAGCCAAGAAGCAGGCGGCTCAACTAATGAAAAACTGTTTTTT. This sequence encodes CASSQEAGGSTNEKLFF.

The chain is built from TRBV7-6 and TRBJ2-3, with 8 bases fitting TRBD2. The CDR3 sequence is 15 residues long. The V gene's germline CDR1 is SGHVS and CDR2 FNYEAQ. Losses at the gene ends were 1 base for V and 6 bases for J; bases not matched to a gene: 6. In DNA form, the CDR3 reads TGTGCCAGCAGCTTAGGGGGCGGGAGGAGGGATACGCAGTATTTT. Translating it yields CASSLGGGRRDTQYF.

This chain joins TRBV4-2 and TRBJ2-5; 11 nucleotides line up with TRBD2. CDR3 size: 16 residues. Germline V gives CDR1 LGHNA, CDR2 YNFKEQ. V lost 1 base to trimming and J lost 1 base; unmatched junction nucleotides: 2. The CDR3 DNA is TGTGCCAGCAGCCAAGTGCTAGCGGGAGGCCAAGAGACCCAGTACTTC. The encoded protein is CASSQVLAGGQETQYF.

This clone has only one observation. The gene calls are TRBV6-7 and TRBJ2-5, with 10 nucleotides matching TRBD2. Being an ORF, TRBV6-7 has a function that is uncertain. V lost 2 bases, J lost 5 bases, and 8 bases stayed unmatched. CDR3 size: 16 residues. The DNA for the CDR3 is TGTGCCAGCAGTTACCCGACTCTAGCGGGAGTGGAGACCCAGTACTTC. Amino acid sequence: CASSYPTLAGVETQYF.

The rearrangement joins TRBV29-1 to TRBJ2-7; 7 positions agree with TRBD2. V lost 6 bases and J lost 5; bases outside the gene matches: 16. This CDR3 has 15 amino acids. Per germline, CDR1 SQVTM and CDR2 ANQGSEA. The CDR3 here is CSVGKTSTPGNEQYF. CDR3 DNA sequence: TGCAGCGTCGGTAAGACTAGCACACCGGGGAACGAGCAGTACTTC.

The CDR3 nucleotides are TGTGCCAGCAGCTTAGAGCCAGGGAGCAATCAGCCCCAGCATTTT. Its protein product is CASSLEPGSNQPQHF. V and J are TRBV7-2 and TRBJ1-5; D is possibly TRBD1 (5 bases). The CDR3 consists of 15 residues. V shed 1 base and J shed 1 base, with 8 bases lying between them. Germline CDR1 SGHTA, CDR2 FQGNSA. Looking up the rest from reference TRBV7-2 and TRBJ1-5 gives the full variable domain: GAGVSQSPSNKVTEKGKDVELRCDPISGHTALYWYRQSLGQGLEFLIYFQGNSAPDKSGLPSDRFSAERTGGSVSTLTIQRTQQEDSAVYLCASSLEPGSNQPQHFGDGTRLSIL.

The gene calls are TRBV28 and TRBJ1-1; 12 bases line up with TRBD1. The CDR3 is 17 amino acids. Germline loops: CDR1 MDHEN, CDR2 SYDVKM. The V gene end was trimmed by 4 bases and the J gene end by 5 bases; junction bases not matched to a gene: 11. This CDR3 is CASSSPRDRGRKTEAFF. The CDR3 DNA follows: TGTGCCAGCAGTTCCCCCCGGGACAGGGGGCGAAAGACTGAAGCTTTCTTT.

The chain carries TRBV27 and TRBJ1-2; D is perhaps TRBD1 (6 bases). Germline lookup yields CDR1 MNHEY and CDR2 SMNVEV (reference sequence). With 5 bases removed from V and 6 bases from J, the gap between germline ends came to 19 bases. CDR3 length: 15 amino acids. Here the CDR3 reads CASSRTAIGRHGYTF. DNA of the CDR3: TGTGCCAGCAGTCGGACAGCTATAGGTCGCCATGGCTACACCTTC.

Comments on this clone: Sequence at one end of the junction differs from germline and may be a read error. The chain carries TRBV7-7 and TRBJ2-5; 7 bases are a match to TRBD1. Germline CDR1 SSHAT, CDR2 FNYEAQ (reference sequence). The CDR3 runs to 17 residues. CDR3 amino acids: CASSTGVGDLKGETQYF. In DNA form, the CDR3 reads TGTGCTAGCAGCACAGGGGTTGGCGACTTAAAGGGCGAGACCCAGTACTTC.

This chain joins TRBV7-2 and TRBJ1-1; 9 bases agree with TRBD1. With V trimmed by 5 bases and J by 1 base, 5 bases remained unmatched. CDR3 length: 15 amino acids. Per the germline V gene, CDR1 is SGHTA and CDR2 is FQGNSA. CDR3 nucleotides: TGTGCCAGCAGCCCCCACAGGGGGCGGAACACTGAAGCTTTCTTT. Translating it yields CASSPHRGRNTEAFF.

V and J are TRBV7-6 and TRBJ2-1; TRBD2 aligns across 11 bases. With V trimmed by 2 bases and J by 4 bases, 7 bases remained unmatched. Germline V CDR1 and CDR2: SGHVS, FNYEAQ. This CDR3 is built from 17 residues. The CDR3 loop reads CASSLPAGTSGYNEQFF. The CDR3 region has the DNA TGTGCCAGCAGCTTACCCGCCGGGACTAGCGGATACAATGAGCAGTTCTTC. Looking up the rest from reference TRBV7-6 and TRBJ2-1 gives the full variable domain: GAGVSQSPRYKVTKRGQDVALRCDPISGHVSLYWYRQALGQGPEFLTYFNYEAQQDKSGLPNDRFSAERPEGSISTLTIQRTEQRDSAMYRCASSLPAGTSGYNEQFFGPGTRLTVL.

This clone has just one count. J is TRBJ2-7 and V is TRBV7-2, with D possibly being TRBD1 (6 bases). V lost 5 bases to trimming and J lost 6 bases, with 17 bases between them. The CDR3 is 14 amino acids. Germline lookup yields CDR1 SGHTA and CDR2 FQGNSA. CDR3 coding DNA: TGTGCCAGCAGCCCCTATCAGGGGTCTCTCGAGCAGTACTTC. Amino acids: CASSPYQGSLEQYF.

V is TRBV7-9 and J is TRBJ2-1; maybe TRBD2 (6 bases). CDR3 length equals 14 residues. V was clipped by 3 bases and J by 7 bases, with 13 bases between them. The germline V gene has CDR1 SEHNR and CDR2 FQNEAQ (reference sequence). This chain's CDR3 is CASSFAGTGNEQFF. DNA for the CDR3: TGTGCCAGCAGCTTCGCAGGGACTGGGAATGAGCAGTTCTTC. The complete variable domain, with remaining parts taken from reference TRBV7-9 and TRBJ2-1, reads DTGVSQNPRHKITKRGQNVTFRCDPISEHNRLYWYRQTLGQGPEFLTYFQNEAQLEKSRLLSDRFSAERPKGSFSTLEIQRTEQGDSAMYLCASSFAGTGNEQFFGPGTRLTVL.

This clone was detected once. The rearrangement joins TRBV30 to TRBJ1-5; the D is unclear. V dropped 1 base and J dropped 0 bases, with 4 bases sitting between them. The CDR3 covers 13 residues. Germline-derived CDR1 and CDR2 are GTSNPN and SVGIG (reference sequence). The CDR3 here is CAWSENSNQPQHF. CDR3 sequence (DNA): TGTGCCTGGAGTGAAAATAGCAATCAGCCCCAGCATTTT. The whole variable domain, remainder taken from reference TRBV30 and TRBJ1-5, is SQTIHQWPATLVQPVGSPLSLECTVEGTSNPNLYWYRQAAGRGLQLLFYSVGIGQISSEVPQNLSASRPQDRQFILSSKKLLLSDSGFYLCAWSENSNQPQHFGDGTRLSIL.

The gene calls are TRBV27 and TRBJ2-5, with 7 bases aligning to TRBD2. This CDR3 is built from 16 residues. CDR1 MNHEY and CDR2 SMNVEV come from the germline V gene (reference sequence). Losses at the gene ends were 1 base for V and 1 base for J; bases not matched to a gene: 6. This CDR3 is CASSLFGRGSQETQYF. The DNA for the CDR3 is TGTGCCAGCAGTTTATTCGGGCGGGGGAGCCAAGAGACCCAGTACTTC.

The chain links TRBV19 to TRBJ1-2; D is perhaps TRBD1 (6 bases). CDR1 and CDR2 (germline): LNHDA, SQIVND (reference sequence). The length of the CDR3 is 16 residues. The V end was cut by 3 bases, the J end by 4 bases, with 18 bases between. The CDR3 nucleotides read TGTGCCAGTAGTATGGGACATCCCCCGGCGACCTATGGCTACACCTTC. Protein: CASSMGHPPATYGYTF. The variable domain in full, completed from reference TRBV19 and TRBJ1-2, reads DGGITQSPKYLFRKEGQNVTLSCEQNLNHDAMYWYRQDPGQGLRLIYYSQIVNDFQKGDIAEGYSVSREKKESFPLTVTSAQKNPTAFYLCASSMGHPPATYGYTFGSGTRLTVV.

This sequence joins TRBV2 and TRBJ2-3; 10 bases are shared with TRBD2. V trimming: 0 bases; J trimming: 0 bases; junction bases outside the gene matches: 9. CDR1 is SNHLY, CDR2 FYNNEI, per germline. This CDR3 has 19 amino acids. The CDR3 region is CASSEAKSFSGRSTDTQYF. CDR3 nucleotide sequence: TGTGCCAGCAGTGAAGCCAAGAGCTTTAGCGGGAGGAGCACAGATACGCAGTATTTT.

This sequence joins TRBV5-1 and TRBJ1-1; 9 bases are shared with TRBD1. This CDR3 spans 15 amino acids. CDR1 and CDR2 from the germline V gene are SGHRS and YFSETQ. V gave up 3 bases and J gave up 3 bases; unmatched junction bases: 6. Written as DNA, the CDR3 is TGCGCCAGCAGCTCCGGACAGGGGTTCTACACTGAAGCTTTCTTT. Its translation is CASSSGQGFYTEAFF.

The rearrangement joins TRBV5-4 to TRBJ2-2; 8 positions agree with TRBD2. Germline V gene lookup returns CDR1 SGHNT and CDR2 YYREEE (reference sequence). The CDR3 is 15 amino acids. J was trimmed by 6 bases and V by 4 bases; bases with no gene match: 8. CDR3 loop: CASSPGGSPSGELFF. The CDR3 DNA reads as TGTGCCAGCAGCCCGGGAGGGTCCCCCTCCGGGGAGCTGTTTTTT.

V and J are TRBV2 and TRBJ1-1, with D unclear. The V gene lost 7 bases and the J gene lost 1 base, with 10 bases spanning the gap. CDR3 length: 13 residues. Germline loops: CDR1 SNHLY, CDR2 FYNNEI. The CDR3 reads CASTLWENTEAFF. For the CDR3, the DNA is TGTGCCAGCACACTTTGGGAGAACACTGAAGCTTTCTTT.